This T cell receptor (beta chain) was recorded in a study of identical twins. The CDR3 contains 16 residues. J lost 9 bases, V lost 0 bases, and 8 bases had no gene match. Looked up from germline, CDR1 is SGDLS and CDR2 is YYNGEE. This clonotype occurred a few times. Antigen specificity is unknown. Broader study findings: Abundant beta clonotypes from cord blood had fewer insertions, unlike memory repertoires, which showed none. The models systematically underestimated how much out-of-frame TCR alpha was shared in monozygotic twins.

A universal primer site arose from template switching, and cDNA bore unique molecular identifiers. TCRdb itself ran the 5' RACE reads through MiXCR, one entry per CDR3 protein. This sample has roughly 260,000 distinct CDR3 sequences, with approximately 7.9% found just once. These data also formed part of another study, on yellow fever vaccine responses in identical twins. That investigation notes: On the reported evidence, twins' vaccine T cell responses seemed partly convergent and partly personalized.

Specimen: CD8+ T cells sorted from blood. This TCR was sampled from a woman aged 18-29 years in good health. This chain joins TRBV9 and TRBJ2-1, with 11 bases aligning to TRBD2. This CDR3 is CASSVEGSGGAVEQFF. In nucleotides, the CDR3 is TGTGCCAGCAGCGTAGAAGGTAGCGGGGGGGCCGTTGAGCAGTTCTTC.